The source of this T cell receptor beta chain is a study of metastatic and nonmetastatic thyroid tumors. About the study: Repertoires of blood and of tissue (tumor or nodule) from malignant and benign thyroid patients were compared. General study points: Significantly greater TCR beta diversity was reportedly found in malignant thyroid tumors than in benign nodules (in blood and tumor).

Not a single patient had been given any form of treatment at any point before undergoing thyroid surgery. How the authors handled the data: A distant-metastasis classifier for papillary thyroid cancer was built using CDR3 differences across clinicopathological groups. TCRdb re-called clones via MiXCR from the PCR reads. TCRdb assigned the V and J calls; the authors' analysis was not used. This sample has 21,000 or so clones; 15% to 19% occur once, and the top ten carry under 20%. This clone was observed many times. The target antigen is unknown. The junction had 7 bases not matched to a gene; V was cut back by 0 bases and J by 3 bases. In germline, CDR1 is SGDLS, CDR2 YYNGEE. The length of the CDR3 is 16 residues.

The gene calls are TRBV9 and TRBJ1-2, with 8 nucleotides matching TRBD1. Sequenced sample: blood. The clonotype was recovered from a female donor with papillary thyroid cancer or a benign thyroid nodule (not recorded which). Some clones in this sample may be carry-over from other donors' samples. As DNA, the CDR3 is TGTGCCAGCAGCGTAGAGCCAGGGGGCATGGACTATGGCTACACCTTC. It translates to CASSVEPGGMDYGYTF.